This T cell receptor beta chain appears in the sequencing data of a study of cytomegalovirus exposure and HLA in healthy donors. Study findings and constraints: 16,951 TCR beta sequences were associated with HLA alleles at 0.05 false discovery rate in a later analysis. The Asian-associated ancestry cluster reportedly had fewer N-insertions than the roughly 700-donor mean in a later analysis.

Amplification used 60 Vbeta primers and 13 Jbeta primers. Libraries were prepared by immunoSEQ multiplex PCR; TCRdb keeps only in-frame clonotypes and omits some of them. The data contain hundreds of thousands of clones, under 80% of them singletons. Regarding this clone: What it binds is not known.

The CDR3 sequence is 15 residues long. This receptor was identified in a girl between 2 and 10 years old in good health and CMV-seronegative. The sample consisted of PBMCs. The J gene is TRBJ1-6, the V gene TRBV21-1. TRBV21-1 is termed a pseudogene. CDR3 sequence (DNA): TGTGCCAGCAGCAAATGGTGGGTTCCCATTTCGGGACTCCACTTT. This gives the protein CASSKWWVPISGLHF.